Each of the 6 T cell receptor beta chains below was sequenced from the same sample in a study of shared clonotypes between healthy human individuals. Only in-frame clones appear in the TCRdb table, and some are missing; sequencing was by immunoSEQ multiplex PCR. Here the sample spans some 700,000 clones, 90% being singletons. Sequencing was performed on memory CD8+ T cells from PBMCs. Subset denoted: CD45RO+ cells pooled with CCR7-negative TemRA cells. These receptors came from a man younger than 35 in good health. Some clones in this sample may be carry-over from other donors' samples.

Here the CDR3 DNA reads TGTGCCAGCAGCCCCCGAGGGGTCGCAGATACGCAGTATTTT. Encoded protein: CASSPRGVADTQYF. This sequence joins TRBV11-3 and TRBJ2-3; D could derive from TRBD1 or TRBD2 (5 bases each). Germline V lookup: CDR1 SGHNT, CDR2 YENEEA. The V end lost 5 bases, the J end lost 4 bases, and 13 bases lay between the germline ends. The CDR3 has 14 residues.

The rearrangement joins TRBV5-1 to TRBJ2-7, with 9 positions matching TRBD1. V lost 4 bases and J lost 6; bases outside the gene matches: 5. The CDR3 consists of 13 residues. Germline V gene sequence: CDR1 SGHRS, CDR2 YFSETQ. CDR3 residues: CASSGGTGSEQYF. In DNA form, the CDR3 reads TGCGCCAGCAGCGGGGGGACAGGGTCCGAGCAGTACTTC.

The V and J genes are TRBV15 and TRBJ2-2, with TRBD1 matching 8 bases. Germline loops: CDR1 LNHNV, CDR2 YYDKDF (reference sequence). CDR3 length: 21 residues. Trimming removed 5 bases from V and 0 bases from J; junction bases left unmatched: 20. The CDR3 loop reads CATSHKIGDRGEGSNTGELFF. DNA of the CDR3: TGTGCCACCAGCCACAAAATAGGAGACAGGGGAGAAGGGTCGAACACCGGGGAGCTGTTTTTT.

The chain has TRBV27 and TRBJ2-1; 8 bases line up with TRBD2. V shed 6 bases and J 10 bases; nucleotides not matched to a gene: 20. The CDR3 runs to 17 residues. Looked up from germline, CDR1 is MNHEY and CDR2 is SMNVEV (reference sequence). The CDR3 nucleotides are TGTGCCAGCAGGATAAACGCCGGGACTAGAACTCTCAAGGAGCAGTTCTTC. It is translated as CASRINAGTRTLKEQFF.

The chain is built from TRBV27 and TRBJ1-1; D is perhaps TRBD1 (5 bases). CDR3 length: 14 amino acids. CDR1 is MNHEY and CDR2 is SMNVEV in the germline V gene (reference sequence). With 4 bases removed from V and 1 base from J, the gap between germline ends came to 10 bases. CDR3 region: CASSSGGANTEAFF. CDR3 DNA: TGTGCCAGCAGTTCGGGTGGGGCGAACACTGAAGCTTTCTTT.

The chain carries TRBV19 and TRBJ2-7; 7 nucleotides line up with TRBD1. Germline trimming cut 3 bases from V and 5 bases from J; bases unmatched to any gene: 7. Germline lookup yields CDR1 LNHDA and CDR2 SQIVND (reference sequence). The length of the CDR3 is 14 residues. The CDR3 DNA sequence: TGTGCCAGTAGTATTCGACAGGGTATCAACGAGCAGTACTTC. Protein product: CASSIRQGINEQYF.